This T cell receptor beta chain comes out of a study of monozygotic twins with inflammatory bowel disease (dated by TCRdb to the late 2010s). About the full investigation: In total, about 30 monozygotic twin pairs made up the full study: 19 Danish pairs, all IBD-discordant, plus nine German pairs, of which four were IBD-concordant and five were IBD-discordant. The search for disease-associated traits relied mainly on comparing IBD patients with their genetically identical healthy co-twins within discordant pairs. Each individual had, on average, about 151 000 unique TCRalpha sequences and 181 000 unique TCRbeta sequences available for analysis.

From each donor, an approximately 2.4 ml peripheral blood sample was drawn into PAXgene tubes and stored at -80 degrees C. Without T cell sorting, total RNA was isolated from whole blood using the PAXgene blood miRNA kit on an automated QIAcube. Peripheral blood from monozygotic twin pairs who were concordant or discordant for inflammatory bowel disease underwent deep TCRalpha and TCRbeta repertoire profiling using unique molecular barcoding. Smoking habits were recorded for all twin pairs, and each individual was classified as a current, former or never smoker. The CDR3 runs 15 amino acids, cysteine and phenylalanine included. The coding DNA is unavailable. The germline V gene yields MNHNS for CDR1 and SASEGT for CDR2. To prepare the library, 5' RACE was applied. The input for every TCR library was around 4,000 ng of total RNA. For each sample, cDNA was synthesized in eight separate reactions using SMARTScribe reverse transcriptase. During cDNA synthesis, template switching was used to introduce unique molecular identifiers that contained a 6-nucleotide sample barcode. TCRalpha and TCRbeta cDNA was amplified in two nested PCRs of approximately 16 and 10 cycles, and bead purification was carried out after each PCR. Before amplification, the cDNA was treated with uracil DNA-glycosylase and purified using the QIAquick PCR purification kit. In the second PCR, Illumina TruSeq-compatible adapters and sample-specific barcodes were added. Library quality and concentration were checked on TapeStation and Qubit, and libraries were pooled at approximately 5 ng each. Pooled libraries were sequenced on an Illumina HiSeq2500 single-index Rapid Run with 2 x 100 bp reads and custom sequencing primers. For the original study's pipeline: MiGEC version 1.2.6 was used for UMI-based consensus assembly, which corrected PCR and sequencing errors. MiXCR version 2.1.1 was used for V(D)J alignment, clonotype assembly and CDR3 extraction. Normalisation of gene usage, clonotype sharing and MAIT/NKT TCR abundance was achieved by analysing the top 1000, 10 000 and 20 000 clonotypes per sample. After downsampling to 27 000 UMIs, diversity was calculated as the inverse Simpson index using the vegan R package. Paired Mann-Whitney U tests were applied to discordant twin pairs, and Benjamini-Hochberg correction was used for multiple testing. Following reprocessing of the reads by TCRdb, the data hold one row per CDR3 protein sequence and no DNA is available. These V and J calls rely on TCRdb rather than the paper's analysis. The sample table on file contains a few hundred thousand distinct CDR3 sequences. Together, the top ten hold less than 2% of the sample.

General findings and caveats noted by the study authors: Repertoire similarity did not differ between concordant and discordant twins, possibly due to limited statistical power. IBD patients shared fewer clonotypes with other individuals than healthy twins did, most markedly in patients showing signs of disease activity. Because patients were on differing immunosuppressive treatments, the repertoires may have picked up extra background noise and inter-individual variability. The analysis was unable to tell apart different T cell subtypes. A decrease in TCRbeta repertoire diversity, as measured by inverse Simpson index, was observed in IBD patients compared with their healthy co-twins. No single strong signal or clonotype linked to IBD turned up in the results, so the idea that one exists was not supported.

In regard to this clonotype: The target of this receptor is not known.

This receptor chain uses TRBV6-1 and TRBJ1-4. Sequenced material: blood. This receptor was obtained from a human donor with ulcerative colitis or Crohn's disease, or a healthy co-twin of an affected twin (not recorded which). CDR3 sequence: CASSSRPSTNEKLFF.